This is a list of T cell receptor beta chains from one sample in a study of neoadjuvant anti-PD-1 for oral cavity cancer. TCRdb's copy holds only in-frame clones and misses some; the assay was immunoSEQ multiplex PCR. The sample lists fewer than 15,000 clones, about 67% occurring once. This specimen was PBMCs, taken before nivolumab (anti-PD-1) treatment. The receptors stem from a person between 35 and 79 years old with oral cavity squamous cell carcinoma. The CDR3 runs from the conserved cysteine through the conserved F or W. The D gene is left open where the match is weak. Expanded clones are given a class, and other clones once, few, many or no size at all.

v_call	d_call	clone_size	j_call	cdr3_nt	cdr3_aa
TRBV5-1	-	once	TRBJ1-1	TGCGCCAGCAGCTTGAGAGGGATGGACACTGAAGCTTTCTTT	CASSLRGMDTEAFF
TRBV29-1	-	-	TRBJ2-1	TGCAGCGTTTCCTACGGACTGTCCTACAATGAGCAGTTCTTC	CSVSYGLSYNEQFF
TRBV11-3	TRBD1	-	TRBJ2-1	TGTGCCAGCAGCTTAAGGGGGACAGGTGGTAATGAGCAGTTCTTC	CASSLRGTGGNEQFF
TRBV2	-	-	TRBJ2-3	TGTGCCAGCAGTGAAGCCGCTGGCGGCACAGATACGCAGTATTTT	CASSEAAGGTDTQYF
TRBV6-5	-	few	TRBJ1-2	TGTGCCAGCAGTTTGGGGCGTAACTATGGCTACACCTTC	CASSLGRNYGYTF
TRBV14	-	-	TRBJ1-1	TGTGCCAGCAGTAGAATAGGGGGGACTGAAGCTTTCTTT	CASSRIGGTEAFF
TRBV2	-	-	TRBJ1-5	TGTGCCAGCAGGGAGAAATCCGGGGGCAATCAGCCCCAGCATTTT	CASREKSGGNQPQHF
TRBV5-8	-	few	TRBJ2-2	TGTGCCAGCAGCTTTGGGGGTATCCCCGCGAACACCGGGGAGCTGTTTTTT	CASSFGGIPANTGELFF
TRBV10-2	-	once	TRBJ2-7	TGCGCCAGCAGTGAGGAGAGCGATAGAAGGAACGAGCAGTACTTC	CASSEESDRRNEQYF
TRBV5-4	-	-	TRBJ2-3	TGTGCCAGTACCGTAGCGGTCTCCCCAGATACGCAGTATTTT	CASTVAVSPDTQYF
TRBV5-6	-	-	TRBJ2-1	TGTGCCAGCAGCTTGCAGGGGTATGAGCAGTTCTTC	CASSLQGYEQFF
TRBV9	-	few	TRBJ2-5	TGTGCCAGCAGCACTCCGGGAGCCGGCTTCGAGACCCAGTACTTC	CASSTPGAGFETQYF
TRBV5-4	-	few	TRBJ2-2	TGTGCCAGCAGCTTGGGGAGGATGGGGAACACCGGGGAGCTGTTTTTT	CASSLGRMGNTGELFF
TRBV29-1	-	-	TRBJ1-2	TGCAGCGTTGGGGCGGGGTACGGCTACACCTTC	CSVGAGYGYTF
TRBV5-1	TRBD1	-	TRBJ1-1	TGCGCCAGCAGGGTGGGGGACAGGGAGGGCACTGAAGCTTTCTTT	CASRVGDREGTEAFF
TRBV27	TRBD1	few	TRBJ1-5	TGTGCCAGCAGTCCTGGGACAGGGGGATACGGCAATCAGCCCCAGCATTTT	CASSPGTGGYGNQPQHF
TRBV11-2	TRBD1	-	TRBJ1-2	TGTGCCAGCAGCTTAGAGATCCAGGGGGCTTACTATGGCTACACCTTC	CASSLEIQGAYYGYTF
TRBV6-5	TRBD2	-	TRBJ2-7	TGTGCCAGCAGATCGGCTGGGGGGGGAACCTACGAGCAGTACTTC	CASRSAGGGTYEQYF
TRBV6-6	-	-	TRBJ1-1	TGTGCCAGCAGGCTGAACACTGAAGCTTTCTTT	CASRLNTEAFF
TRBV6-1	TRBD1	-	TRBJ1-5	TGTGCCAGCAGTGAAGGGACAGGGGGCGGGCAGCCCCAGCATTTT	CASSEGTGGGQPQHF
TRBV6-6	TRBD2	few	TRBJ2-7	TGTGCCAGCAGGACTAGCGGGAGGTACGAGCAGTACTTC	CASRTSGRYEQYF
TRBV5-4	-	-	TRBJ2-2	TGTGCCAGCAGCGGTATCCCTCCGGGACTCGGGGAGCTGTTTTTT	CASSGIPPGLGELFF
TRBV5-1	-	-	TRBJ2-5	TGCGCCAGCAGCTTGGCGGGAGTAGAGACCCAGTACTTC	CASSLAGVETQYF
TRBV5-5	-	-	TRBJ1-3	TGTGCCAGCAGCTTGTTATCAGGGTCTGGAAACACCATATATTTT	CASSLLSGSGNTIYF
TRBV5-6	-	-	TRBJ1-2	TGTGCCAGCAGCTTTTCAGGGGTGAACTATGGCTACACCTTC	CASSFSGVNYGYTF
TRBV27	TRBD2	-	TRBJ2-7	TGTGCCAGTAGTTCTCCGACTAGCGGGAGTTACAACGAGCAGTACTTC	CASSSPTSGSYNEQYF
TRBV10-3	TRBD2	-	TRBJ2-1	TGTGCCATCAGCCTTAGCGGGAGCAATGAGCAGTTCTTC	CAISLSGSNEQFF
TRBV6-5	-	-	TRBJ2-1	TGTGCCAGCAATGGGGCGGATGCTTACAATGAGCAGTTCTTC	CASNGADAYNEQFF
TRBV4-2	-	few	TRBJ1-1	TGTGCCAGCAGCCAAGATCCGATTGGAAACACTGAAGCTTTCTTT	CASSQDPIGNTEAFF
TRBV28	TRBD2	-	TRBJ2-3	TGTGCCAGCAGCCAGACTAGCGGTTACACAGATACGCAGTATTTT	CASSQTSGYTDTQYF
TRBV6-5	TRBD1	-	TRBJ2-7	TGTGCCAGCAGTTCCCCGGGACAGCAGAAGTACGAGCAGTACTTC	CASSSPGQQKYEQYF
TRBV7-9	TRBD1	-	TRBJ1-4	TGTGCCACGCGACAGGGGCCTTTGAACCCAATAGATTTT	CATRQGPLNPIDF
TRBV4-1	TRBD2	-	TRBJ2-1	TGCGCCAGCAGCCAAGGACTAGCGGGAGGGCCTGAGGGTGAGCAGTTCTTC	CASSQGLAGGPEGEQFF
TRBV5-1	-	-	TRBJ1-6	TGCGCCAGCAGCTTGGATGGGACCAATTCACCCCTCCACTTT	CASSLDGTNSPLHF
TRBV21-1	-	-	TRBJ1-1	TGTGCCAGCAGCAAAGTCGGGGGAATGAAAACTGAAGCTTTCTTT	CASSKVGGMKTEAFF
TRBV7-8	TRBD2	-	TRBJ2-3	TGTGCCAGCCGGCGGGGGAGCACAGATACGCAGTATTTT	CASRRGSTDTQYF
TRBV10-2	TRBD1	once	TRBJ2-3	TGCGCCAGCCGTCCCGGGACAGGGAATACACATACGCAGTATTTT	CASRPGTGNTHTQYF
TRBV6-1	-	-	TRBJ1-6	TGTGCCAGCAGTCTCAACCCGGGCGATTCACCCCTCCACTTT	CASSLNPGDSPLHF
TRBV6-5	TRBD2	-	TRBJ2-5	TGTGCCAGCAGTTACTCCGGACTAGTTCATGAAGAGACCCAGTACTTC	CASSYSGLVHEETQYF
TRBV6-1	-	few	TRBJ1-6	TGTGCCAGCAGTGCCGGGGCCAATTCACCCCTCCACTTT	CASSAGANSPLHF
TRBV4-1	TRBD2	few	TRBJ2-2	TGCGCCAGCAGCCAACCACTAGCGGGAGGCGGGGAGCTGTTTTTT	CASSQPLAGGGELFF
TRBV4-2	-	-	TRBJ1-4	TGTGCCAGCAGCCAATCTTTAAGGGAGTCTAATGAAAAACTGTTTTTT	CASSQSLRESNEKLFF
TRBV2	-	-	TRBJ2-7	TGTGCCAGTTCCCTCACCTACGAGCAGTACTTC	CASSLTYEQYF
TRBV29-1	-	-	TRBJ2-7	TGCAGCGTCCTCGGAGCTTTAGGAGGCGAGCAGTACTTC	CSVLGALGGEQYF
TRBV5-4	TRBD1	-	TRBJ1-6	TGTGCCAGCACCACAGGGGGCTCCTATAATTCACCCCTCCACTTT	CASTTGGSYNSPLHF
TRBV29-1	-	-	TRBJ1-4	TGCAGCGCGATAAATGAAAAACTGTTTTTT	CSAINEKLFF
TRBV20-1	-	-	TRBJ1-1	TGCAGTGCTAGTAGGCGAGCTGAAGCTTTCTTT	CSASRRAEAFF
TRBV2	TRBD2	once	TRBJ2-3	TGTGCCAGCAGCCCGGGACTAGCGGGAGTCGCGCAGTATTTT	CASSPGLAGVAQYF
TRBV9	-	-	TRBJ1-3	TGTGCCAGCAGCGGCCCTGGTGGCGGGGCTGGAAACACCATATATTTT	CASSGPGGGAGNTIYF
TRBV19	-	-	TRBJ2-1	TGTGCCAGTAGTATAACTAGCCCCAATGAGCAGTTCTTC	CASSITSPNEQFF